The present entry profiles one T cell receptor beta chain with its context. No antigen is known for it. The sample comes from a study of shared clonotypes between healthy human individuals. The study's findings and limits: Naive subsets tended to show greater estimated richness than memory subsets. It was anticipated that sequencing depth would influence how many clonotypes donors shared. Clonotypes shared by all four sorted-subset donors had higher generation probabilities than non-shared clonotypes.

This CDR3 is 15 amino acids long. V lost 4 bases and J lost 4; bases outside the gene matches: 5. The V gene's germline CDR1 is SGHRS and CDR2 YFSETQ. As handled by the study authors: Because ImmunoSEQ provided only junction sequences with no quality scores, the filtering differed. TCRdb's table, derived via immunoSEQ multiplex PCR, lists solely in-frame clones and lacks some. V, J and clone size are those of that table, while D and trimming were read from the DNA. The sample shows a few million clones, about 92% of them seen only once. V and J are TRBV5-1 and TRBJ2-3; 11 bases agree with TRBD1. The TCR was taken from a man aged 18 to 30 in good health. Some clones in this sample may be carry-over from other donors' samples. The sequenced sample was naive CD4+ T cells from PBMCs. Subset reported: CD45RA+ positively selected. CDR3 sequence (DNA): TGCGCCAGCAGCGGGACAGGGGGTGTCGCAGATACGCAGTATTTT. It codes for CASSGTGGVADTQYF.